These T cell receptor beta chains were read from a single sample in a study of blood T cells in healthy people across ages. TCRdb redid the calling of the 5' RACE reads with MiXCR, one entry per CDR3 protein. This sample carries fewer than 2 million distinct CDR3 sequences, more than 35% of them seen once, and the ten largest clones take 23%. Sequenced input: blood. These receptors all come from a human donor in good health. Both conserved end residues are part of each CDR3. Fields, in order: clone size, D gene, V gene, J gene, CDR3 protein, CDR3 DNA. The D gene is left open where the match is weak. Only some rows state a clone size, as once, few, many or a class for expanded clones.

>few|-|TRBV2|TRBJ2-1
CASLDSNSNNEQFF
TGTGCCAGTTTGGACAGCAACAGCAACAATGAGCAGTTCTTC
>few|TRBD2|TRBV7-9|TRBJ2-1
CASSRGLAGAIEQFF
TGTGCCAGCAGCCGGGGACTAGCGGGGGCGATTGAGCAGTTCTTC
>many|TRBD2|TRBV4-2|TRBJ2-7
CASSPGLRENSYEQYF
TGTGCCAGCAGCCCCGGATTGCGGGAGAACTCCTACGAGCAGTACTTC
>-|-|TRBV3-1|TRBJ2-1
CASAYVDSEGQFF
TGTGCCAGCGCTTATGTGGACTCCGAGGGGCAGTTCTTC
>-|-|TRBV20-1|TRBJ2-1
CSARVRGYNEQFF
TGCAGTGCTAGAGTTCGGGGTTACAATGAGCAGTTCTTC
>few|-|TRBV5-1|TRBJ2-7
CASSLNPQYDRYEQYF
TGCGCCAGCAGCTTGAACCCACAGTATGACAGATACGAGCAGTACTTC
>-|-|TRBV4-3|TRBJ1-4
CASSQVWYPNEKLFF
TGCGCCAGCAGCCAAGTATGGTATCCTAATGAAAAACTGTTTTTT
>-|TRBD2|TRBV7-7|TRBJ2-5
CASSPRVSGASGTQYF
TGTGCTAGCAGCCCCCGGGTTAGCGGGGCCTCAGGGACCCAGTACTTC
>once|TRBD1|TRBV6-5|TRBJ1-1
CASSKTGGGNTEAFF
TGTGCCAGCAGTAAAACAGGGGGAGGGAACACTGAAGCTTTCTTT
>-|-|TRBV12-3/TRBV12-4|TRBJ2-1
CASRREPSWNEQFF
TGTGCCAGCAGGCGTGAGCCATCTTGGAATGAGCAGTTCTTC
>-|TRBD1|TRBV5-1|TRBJ2-2
CASSRDRRTTGELFF
TGCGCCAGCAGCCGGGACAGGAGGACTACCGGGGAGCTGTTTTTT
>-|TRBD1|TRBV2|TRBJ2-7
CASNRDRGGNRENEQYF
TGTGCCAGCAATCGGGACAGGGGGGGGAACCGAGAAAACGAGCAGTACTTC
>few|TRBD2|TRBV4-3|TRBJ2-3
CASSVYGLASAGTQYF
TGCGCCAGCAGCGTATACGGACTAGCAAGCGCAGGTACGCAGTATTTT
>-|-|TRBV9|TRBJ1-2
CASSPPGLSRGYTF
TGTGCCAGCAGCCCCCCCGGTCTCTCTCGGGGCTACACCTTC
>-|-|TRBV5-1|TRBJ2-7
CASTPSSGGYEQYF
TGCGCCAGCACCCCATCGTCTGGAGGATACGAGCAGTACTTC
>few|TRBD2|TRBV20-1|TRBJ2-2
CSARDRIAGRLELFF
TGCAGTGCTAGAGATCGGATAGCGGGGCGCCTTGAGCTGTTTTTT
>-|-|TRBV5-1|TRBJ1-1
CASSFLGEPEAFF
TGCGCCAGCAGCTTTTTGGGGGAGCCTGAAGCTTTCTTT
>-|-|TRBV9|TRBJ1-2
CASTEGVGYGYTF
TGTGCCAGCACCGAGGGGGTGGGCTATGGCTACACCTTC
>-|TRBD1|TRBV7-6|TRBJ2-7
CASSSGTALFEQYF
TGTGCCAGCAGTTCCGGGACAGCCCTTTTCGAGCAGTACTTC
>-|-|TRBV21-1|TRBJ2-7
CASSNSLWNDRNYEQYF
TGTGCCAGCAGCAACTCTTTATGGAATGACAGGAACTACGAGCAGTACTTC
>few|TRBD1|TRBV4-3|TRBJ1-4
CASSQDKTGRYEKLFF
TGCGCCAGCAGCCAGGATAAGACAGGGAGATATGAAAAACTGTTTTTT
>-|-|TRBV20-1|TRBJ2-7
CSARDPSTRVYEQYF
TGCAGTGCTAGAGATCCAAGTACGAGAGTCTACGAGCAGTACTTC
>-|-|TRBV20-1|TRBJ2-7
CSARDRQLRYEQYF
TGCAGTGCTAGAGATAGGCAGCTACGCTACGAGCAGTACTTC
>-|-|TRBV15|TRBJ1-2
CATSRDGMSYGYTF
TGTGCCACCAGCAGAGACGGGATGTCCTATGGCTACACCTTC
>-|-|TRBV5-1|TRBJ2-1
CASSWLGGRLSEQFF
TGCGCCAGCAGCTGGTTGGGGGGCAGGCTAAGTGAGCAGTTCTTC
>-|-|TRBV28|TRBJ1-2
CASSLETGWGYTF
TGTGCCAGCAGTTTGGAGACAGGATGGGGCTACACCTTC
>-|-|TRBV5-1|TRBJ1-1
CASSLGRTLNTEAFF
TGCGCCAGCAGCTTGGGTCGGACACTGAACACTGAAGCTTTCTTT
>-|TRBD1|TRBV6-6|TRBJ1-6
CASNPDRAGSYNSPLHF
TGTGCCAGCAACCCTGACAGGGCGGGGTCCTATAATTCACCCCTCCACTTT
>many|-|TRBV20-1|TRBJ2-7
CSAPGTDPYEQYF
TGCAGTGCACCCGGGACCGACCCCTACGAGCAGTACTTC
>-|-|TRBV5-6|TRBJ1-6
CASSFGQMGNSPLHF
TGTGCCAGCAGCTTTGGACAGATGGGAAATTCACCCCTCCACTTT
>-|-|TRBV20-1|TRBJ1-2
CSAGSGYGYTF
TGCAGTGCTGGAAGCGGCTATGGCTACACCTTC
>few|-|TRBV5-1|TRBJ1-1
CASSIPGPEAFF
TGCGCCAGCAGCATTCCGGGCCCCGAAGCTTTCTTT
>few|-|TRBV6-2/TRBV6-3|TRBJ2-6
CASSYSTETAISGANVLTF
TGTGCCAGCAGTTACTCGACGGAGACAGCTATCTCTGGGGCCAACGTCCTGACTTTC
>-|-|TRBV4-3|TRBJ2-3
CASSQVNREVTDTQYF
TGCGCCAGCAGCCAAGTTAACAGGGAAGTGACAGATACGCAGTATTTT
>many|TRBD1|TRBV12-3/TRBV12-4|TRBJ2-5
CASSPTGRETQYF
TGTGCCAGCAGCCCGACAGGGCGGGAGACCCAGTACTTC
>-|TRBD2|TRBV7-2|TRBJ2-3
CASSSNAGGPRTDTQYF
TGTGCCAGCAGCTCAAATGCGGGGGGGCCCCGCACAGATACGCAGTATTTT
>few|-|TRBV27|TRBJ2-4
CASTPFGGAKNIQYF
TGTGCTAGCACCCCTTTCGGTGGGGCCAAAAACATTCAGTACTTC
>-|-|TRBV29-1|TRBJ2-2
CSADRNTGELFF
TGCAGCGCTGACAGAAACACCGGGGAGCTGTTTTTT
>many|TRBD1|TRBV20-1|TRBJ1-6
CSAKEDREVSPLHF
TGCAGTGCTAAGGAGGACAGGGAAGTTTCACCCCTCCACTTT
>-|-|TRBV29-1|TRBJ2-5
CSVEGARETQYF
TGCAGCGTTGAGGGGGCTCGGGAGACCCAGTACTTC